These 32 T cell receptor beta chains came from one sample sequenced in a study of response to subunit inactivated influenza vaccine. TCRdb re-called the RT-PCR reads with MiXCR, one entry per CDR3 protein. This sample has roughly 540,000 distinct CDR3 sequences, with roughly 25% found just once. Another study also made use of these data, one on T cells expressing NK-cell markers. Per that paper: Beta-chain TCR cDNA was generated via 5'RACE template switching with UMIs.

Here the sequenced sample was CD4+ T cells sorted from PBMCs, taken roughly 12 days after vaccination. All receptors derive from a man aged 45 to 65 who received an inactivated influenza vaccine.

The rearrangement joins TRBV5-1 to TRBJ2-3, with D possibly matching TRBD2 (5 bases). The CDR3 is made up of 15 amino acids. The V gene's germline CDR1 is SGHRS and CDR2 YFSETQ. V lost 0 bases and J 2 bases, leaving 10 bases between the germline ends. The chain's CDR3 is CASSLEDSYTDTQYF. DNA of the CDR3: TGCGCCAGCAGCTTGGAGGACTCCTACACAGATACGCAGTATTTT.

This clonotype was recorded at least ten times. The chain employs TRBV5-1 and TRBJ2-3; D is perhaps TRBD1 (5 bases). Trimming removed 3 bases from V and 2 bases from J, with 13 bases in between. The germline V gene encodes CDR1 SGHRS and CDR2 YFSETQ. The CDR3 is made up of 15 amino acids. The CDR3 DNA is TGCGCCAGCAGCTCCGGACACCGTGACACAGATACGCAGTATTTT. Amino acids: CASSSGHRDTDTQYF.

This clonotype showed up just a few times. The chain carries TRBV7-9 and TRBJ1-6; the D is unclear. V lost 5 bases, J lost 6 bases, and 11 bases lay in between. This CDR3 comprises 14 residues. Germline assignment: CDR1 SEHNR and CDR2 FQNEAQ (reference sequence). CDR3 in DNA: TGTGCCAGCAGCCCCCTTGGAACTAATTCACCCCTCCACTTT. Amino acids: CASSPLGTNSPLHF.

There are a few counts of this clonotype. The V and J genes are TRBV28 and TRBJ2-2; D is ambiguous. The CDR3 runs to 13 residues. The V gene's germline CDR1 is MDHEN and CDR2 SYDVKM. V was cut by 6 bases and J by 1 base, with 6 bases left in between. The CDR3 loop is CASSMGNTGELFF. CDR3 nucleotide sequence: TGTGCCAGCAGCATGGGGAACACCGGGGAGCTGTTTTTT.

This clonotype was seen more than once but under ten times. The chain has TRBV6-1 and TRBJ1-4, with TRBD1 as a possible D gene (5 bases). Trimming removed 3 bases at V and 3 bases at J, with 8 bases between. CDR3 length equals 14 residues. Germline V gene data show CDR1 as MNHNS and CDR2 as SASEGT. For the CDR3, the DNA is TGTGCCAGCAGTGACACAGGTTCTAATGAAAAACTGTTTTTT. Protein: CASSDTGSNEKLFF.

CDR3 sequence (DNA): TGCAGTGCTAGAGATCACCGGCATTGGGGCTACACCTTC. As protein: CSARDHRHWGYTF. The V call is TRBV20-1, the J call TRBJ1-2; D is unclear. Germline V gene sequence: CDR1 DFQATT, CDR2 SNEGSKA (reference sequence). The CDR3 runs to 13 residues. Trimming removed 0 bases at V and 8 bases at J, with 13 bases between.

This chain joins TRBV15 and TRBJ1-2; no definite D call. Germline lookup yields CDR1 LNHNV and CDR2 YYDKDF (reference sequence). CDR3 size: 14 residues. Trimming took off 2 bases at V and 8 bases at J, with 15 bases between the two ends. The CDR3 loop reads CATSRQREVGGYTF. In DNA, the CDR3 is TGTGCCACCAGCAGACAGCGAGAGGTTGGCGGCTACACCTTC.

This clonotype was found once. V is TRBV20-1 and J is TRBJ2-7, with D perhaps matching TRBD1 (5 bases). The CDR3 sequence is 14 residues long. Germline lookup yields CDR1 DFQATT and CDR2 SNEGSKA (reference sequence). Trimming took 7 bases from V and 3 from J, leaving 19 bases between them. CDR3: CSGNRGAAGYEQYF. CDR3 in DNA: TGCAGTGGCAATAGGGGCGCCGCCGGCTACGAGCAGTACTTC.

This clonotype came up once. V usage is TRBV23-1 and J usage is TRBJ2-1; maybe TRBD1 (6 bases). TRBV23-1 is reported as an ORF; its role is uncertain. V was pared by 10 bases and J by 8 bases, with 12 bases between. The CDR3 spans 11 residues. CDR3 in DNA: TGCGCCACCCGGACAGTCGATGAGCAGTTCTTC. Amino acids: CATRTVDEQFF.

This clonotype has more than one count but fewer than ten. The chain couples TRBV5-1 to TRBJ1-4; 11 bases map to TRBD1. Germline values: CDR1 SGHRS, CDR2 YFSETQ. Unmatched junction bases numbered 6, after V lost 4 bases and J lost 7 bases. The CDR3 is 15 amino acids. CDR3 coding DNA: TGCGCCAGCAGCGTCACCGGGACAGGGGGTGAAAAACTGTTTTTT. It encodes CASSVTGTGGEKLFF.

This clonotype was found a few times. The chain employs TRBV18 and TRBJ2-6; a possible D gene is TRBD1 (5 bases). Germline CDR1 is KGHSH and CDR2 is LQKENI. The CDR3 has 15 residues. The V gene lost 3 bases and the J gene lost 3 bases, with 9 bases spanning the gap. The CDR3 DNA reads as TGTGCCAGCTCACCCAGGGATGGTGGGGCCAACGTCCTGACTTTC. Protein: CASSPRDGGANVLTF. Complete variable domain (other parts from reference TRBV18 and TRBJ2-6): NAGVMQNPRHLVRRRGQEARLRCSPMKGHSHVYWYRQLPEEGLKFMVYLQKENIIDESGMPKERFSAEFPKEGPSILRIQQVVRGDSAAYFCASSPRDGGANVLTFGAGSRLTVL.

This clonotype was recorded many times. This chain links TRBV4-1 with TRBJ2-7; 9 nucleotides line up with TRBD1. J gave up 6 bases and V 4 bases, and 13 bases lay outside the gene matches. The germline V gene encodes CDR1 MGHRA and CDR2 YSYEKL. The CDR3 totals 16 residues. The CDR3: CASSRGQGGGALEQYF. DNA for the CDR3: TGCGCCAGCAGCCGGGGACAGGGAGGTGGTGCTCTCGAGCAGTACTTC.

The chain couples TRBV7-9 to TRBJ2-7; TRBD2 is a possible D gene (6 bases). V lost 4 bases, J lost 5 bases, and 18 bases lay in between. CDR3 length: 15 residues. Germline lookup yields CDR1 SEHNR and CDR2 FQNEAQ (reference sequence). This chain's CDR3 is CASSYRDFLNHEQYF. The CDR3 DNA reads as TGTGCCAGCAGCTACCGGGACTTCCTGAACCACGAGCAGTACTTC.

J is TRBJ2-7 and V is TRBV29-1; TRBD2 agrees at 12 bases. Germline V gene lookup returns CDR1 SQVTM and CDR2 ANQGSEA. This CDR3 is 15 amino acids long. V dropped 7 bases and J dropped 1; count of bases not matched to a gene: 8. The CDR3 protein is CSAVLAGGPSYEQYF. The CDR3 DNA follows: TGCAGCGCCGTGCTAGCGGGAGGGCCATCCTACGAGCAGTACTTC.

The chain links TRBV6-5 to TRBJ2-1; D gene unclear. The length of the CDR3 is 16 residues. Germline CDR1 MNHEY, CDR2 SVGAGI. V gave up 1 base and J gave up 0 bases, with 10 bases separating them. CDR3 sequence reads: CASSYFQSLSYNEQFF. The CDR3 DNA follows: TGTGCCAGCAGTTACTTTCAAAGCCTCTCCTACAATGAGCAGTTCTTC.

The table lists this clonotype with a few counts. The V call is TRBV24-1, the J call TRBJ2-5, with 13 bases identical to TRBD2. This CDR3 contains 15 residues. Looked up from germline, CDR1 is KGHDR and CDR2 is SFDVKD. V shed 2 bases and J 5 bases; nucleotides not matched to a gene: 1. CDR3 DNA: TGTGCCACCAGTGATTGGACTAGCGGGAGTGAGACCCAGTACTTC. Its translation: CATSDWTSGSETQYF.

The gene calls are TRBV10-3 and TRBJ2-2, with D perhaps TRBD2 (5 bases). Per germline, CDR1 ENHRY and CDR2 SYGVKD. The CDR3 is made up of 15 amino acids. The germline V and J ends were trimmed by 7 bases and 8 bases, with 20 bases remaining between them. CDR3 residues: CAITPQAYPGGELFF. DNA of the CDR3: TGTGCCATCACCCCCCAGGCCTACCCGGGAGGGGAGCTGTTTTTT.

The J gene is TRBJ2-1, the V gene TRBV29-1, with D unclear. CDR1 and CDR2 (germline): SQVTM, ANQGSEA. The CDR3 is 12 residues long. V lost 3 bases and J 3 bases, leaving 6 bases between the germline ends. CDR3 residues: CSVDGVYNEQFF. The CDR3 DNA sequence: TGCAGCGTTGACGGCGTCTACAATGAGCAGTTCTTC.

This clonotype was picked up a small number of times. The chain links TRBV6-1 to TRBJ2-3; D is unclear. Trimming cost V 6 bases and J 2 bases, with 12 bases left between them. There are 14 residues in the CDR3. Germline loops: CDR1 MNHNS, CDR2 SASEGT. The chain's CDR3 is CASSLGFATDTQYF. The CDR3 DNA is TGTGCCAGCAGCTTGGGATTTGCCACAGATACGCAGTATTTT.

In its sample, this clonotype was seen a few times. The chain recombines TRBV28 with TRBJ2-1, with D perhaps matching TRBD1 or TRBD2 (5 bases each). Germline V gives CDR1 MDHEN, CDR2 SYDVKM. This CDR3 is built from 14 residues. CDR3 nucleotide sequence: TGTTCCTCGTGGGGGAGTCAAACCTACAATGAGCAGTTCTTC. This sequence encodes CSSWGSQTYNEQFF.

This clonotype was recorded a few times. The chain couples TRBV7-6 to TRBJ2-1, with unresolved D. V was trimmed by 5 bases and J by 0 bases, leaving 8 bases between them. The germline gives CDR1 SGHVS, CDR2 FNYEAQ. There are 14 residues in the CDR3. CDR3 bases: TGTGCCAGCAGCAATCGGGCCTCCTACAATGAGCAGTTCTTC. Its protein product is CASSNRASYNEQFF.

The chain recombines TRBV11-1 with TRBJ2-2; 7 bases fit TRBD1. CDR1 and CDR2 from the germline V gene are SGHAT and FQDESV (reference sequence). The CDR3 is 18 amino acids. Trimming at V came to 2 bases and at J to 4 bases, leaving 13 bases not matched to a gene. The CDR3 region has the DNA TGTGCCAGCAGCTTATTAACAAGGACAGGATCGGGCACCGGGGAGCTGTTTTTT. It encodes CASSLLTRTGSGTGELFF.

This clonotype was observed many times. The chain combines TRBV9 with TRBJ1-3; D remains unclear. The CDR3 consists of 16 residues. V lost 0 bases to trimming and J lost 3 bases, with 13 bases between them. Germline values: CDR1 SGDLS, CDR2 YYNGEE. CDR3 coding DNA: TGTGCCAGCAGCGTAGTTCCGAAGCCCCTTGGAAACACCATATATTTT. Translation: CASSVVPKPLGNTIYF.

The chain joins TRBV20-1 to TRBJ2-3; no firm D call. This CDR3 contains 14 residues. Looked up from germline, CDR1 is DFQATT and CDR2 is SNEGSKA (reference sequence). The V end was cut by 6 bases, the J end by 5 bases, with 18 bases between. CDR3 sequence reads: CSADPRAGLDTQYF. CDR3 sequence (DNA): TGCAGTGCGGATCCCCGGGCCGGGCTAGATACGCAGTATTTT.

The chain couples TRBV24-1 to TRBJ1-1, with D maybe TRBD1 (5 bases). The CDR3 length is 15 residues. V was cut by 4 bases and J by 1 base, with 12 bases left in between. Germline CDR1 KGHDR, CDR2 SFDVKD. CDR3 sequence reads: CATSETGTENTEAFF. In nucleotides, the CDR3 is TGTGCCACCAGTGAGACCGGGACGGAGAACACTGAAGCTTTCTTT.

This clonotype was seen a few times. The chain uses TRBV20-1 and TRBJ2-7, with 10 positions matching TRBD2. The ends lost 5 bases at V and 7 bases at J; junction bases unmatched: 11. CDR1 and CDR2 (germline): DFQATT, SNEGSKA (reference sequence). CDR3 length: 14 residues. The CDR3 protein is CSARSGGPASEQYF. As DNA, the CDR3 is TGCAGTGCTCGTAGCGGGGGGCCCGCGTCGGAGCAGTACTTC.

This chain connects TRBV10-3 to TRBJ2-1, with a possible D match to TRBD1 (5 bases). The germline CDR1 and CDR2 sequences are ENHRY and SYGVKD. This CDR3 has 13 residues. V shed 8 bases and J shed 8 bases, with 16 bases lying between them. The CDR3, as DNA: TGTGCCATCTATAGCAGGGATCGAGATGAGCAGTTCTTC. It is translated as CAIYSRDRDEQFF.

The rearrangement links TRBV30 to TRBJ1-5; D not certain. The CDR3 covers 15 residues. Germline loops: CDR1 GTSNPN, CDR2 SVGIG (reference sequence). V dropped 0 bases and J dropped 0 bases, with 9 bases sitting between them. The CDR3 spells CAWSVGGNSNQPQHF. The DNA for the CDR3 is TGTGCCTGGAGTGTTGGAGGGAATAGCAATCAGCCCCAGCATTTT.

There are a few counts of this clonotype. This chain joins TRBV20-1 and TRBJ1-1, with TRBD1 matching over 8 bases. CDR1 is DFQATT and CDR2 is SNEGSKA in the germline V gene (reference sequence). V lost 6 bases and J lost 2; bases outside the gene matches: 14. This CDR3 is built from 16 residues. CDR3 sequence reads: CSALDRGRLRNTEAFF. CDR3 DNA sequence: TGCAGTGCCTTAGACAGGGGAAGATTGAGAAACACTGAAGCTTTCTTT.

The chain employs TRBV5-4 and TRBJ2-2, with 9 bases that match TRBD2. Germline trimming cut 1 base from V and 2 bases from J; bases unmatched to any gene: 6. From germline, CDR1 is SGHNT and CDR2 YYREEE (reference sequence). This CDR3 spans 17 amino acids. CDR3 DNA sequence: TGTGCCAGCAGCTTGCCAGCGGGGGGACTAAACACCGGGGAGCTGTTTTTT. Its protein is CASSLPAGGLNTGELFF.

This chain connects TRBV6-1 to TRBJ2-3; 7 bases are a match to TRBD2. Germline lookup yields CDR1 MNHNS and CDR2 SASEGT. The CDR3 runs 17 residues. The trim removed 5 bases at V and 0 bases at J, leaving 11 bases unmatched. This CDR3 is CASSPLGLAVSTDTQYF. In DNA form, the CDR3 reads TGTGCCAGCAGTCCTCTAGGCCTAGCGGTGAGCACAGATACGCAGTATTTT.

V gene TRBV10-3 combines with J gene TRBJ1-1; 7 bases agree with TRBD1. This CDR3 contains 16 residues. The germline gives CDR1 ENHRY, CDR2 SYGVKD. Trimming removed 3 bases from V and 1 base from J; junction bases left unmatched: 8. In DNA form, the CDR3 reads TGTGCCATCAGTGACAAATTGAGGACAGGGAACACTGAAGCTTTCTTT. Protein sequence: CAISDKLRTGNTEAFF.